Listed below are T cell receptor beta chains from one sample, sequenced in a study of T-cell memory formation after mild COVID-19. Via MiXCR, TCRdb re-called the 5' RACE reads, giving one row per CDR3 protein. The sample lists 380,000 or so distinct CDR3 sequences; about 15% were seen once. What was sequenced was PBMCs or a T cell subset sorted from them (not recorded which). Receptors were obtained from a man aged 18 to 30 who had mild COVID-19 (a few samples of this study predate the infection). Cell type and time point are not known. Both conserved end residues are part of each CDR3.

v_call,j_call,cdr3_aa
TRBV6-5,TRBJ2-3,CASSRTGARFTDTQYF
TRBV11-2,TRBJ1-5,CASSLSKSQPQHF
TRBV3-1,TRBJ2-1,CASSQVPGPNEQFF
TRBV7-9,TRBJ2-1,CASSHRGTLGNEQFF
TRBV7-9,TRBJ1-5,CALPSRRVNQPQHF
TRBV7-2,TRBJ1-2,CASTPRHRVGTPYGYTF
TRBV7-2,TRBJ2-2,CASSLVAWDTGELFF
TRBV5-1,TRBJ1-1,CASRETGSDTEAFF
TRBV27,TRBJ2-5,CASSQRVQETQYF
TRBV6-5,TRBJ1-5,CASSYDSTHQPQHF
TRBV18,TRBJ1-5,CASSPLENQPQHF
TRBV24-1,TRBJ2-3,CATSDFGDTQYF
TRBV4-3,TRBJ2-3,CASSQELSAWGDTQYF
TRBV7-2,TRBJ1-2,CASSFYNGGYTF
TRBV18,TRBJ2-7,CASSPDSLSYEQYF
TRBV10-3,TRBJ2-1,CAISERERGPYNEQFF